This T cell receptor beta chain was profiled in a study of shared clonotypes between healthy human individuals. Notes on the study in general: Generally, estimated richness proved larger in naive subsets than it did in memory subsets.

The authors divided CD4+ cells into CD45RA+ naive and CD45RA-negative memory subsets. Sequencing used immunoSEQ multiplex PCR; TCRdb keeps in-frame clones, though not all of them. Among 600,000 to 700,000 clones, roughly 73% were seen once, and the ten largest hold under 2%. About this clone itself: What it recognizes is unknown.

Trimming left V 4 bases short and J 3 bases short, with 13 bases between. The CDR3 loop spans 15 amino acids. CDR1 and CDR2 (germline): SGHAT, FQNNGV. This chain connects TRBV11-2 to TRBJ2-1; D is ambiguous. The clonotype was recovered from a woman aged 30 to 39 in good health. Material: memory CD4+ T cells sorted from blood. The subset here: CD45RA-negative fraction. CDR3 sequence (DNA): TGTGCCAGCAGCTCAGAGCGCCTCCTCTACAATGAGCAGTTCTTC. Protein: CASSSERLLYNEQFF.